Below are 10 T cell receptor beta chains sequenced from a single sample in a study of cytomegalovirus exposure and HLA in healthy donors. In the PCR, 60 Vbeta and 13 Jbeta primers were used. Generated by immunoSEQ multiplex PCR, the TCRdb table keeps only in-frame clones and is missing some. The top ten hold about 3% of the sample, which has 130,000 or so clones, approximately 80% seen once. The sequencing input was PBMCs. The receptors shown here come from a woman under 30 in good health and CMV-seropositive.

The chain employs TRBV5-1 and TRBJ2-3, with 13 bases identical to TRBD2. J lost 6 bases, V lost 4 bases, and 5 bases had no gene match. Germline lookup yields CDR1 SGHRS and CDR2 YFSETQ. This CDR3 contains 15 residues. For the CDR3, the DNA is TGCGCCAGCAGCCAACTAGCGGGGGGGTCGGATACGCAGTATTTT. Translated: CASSQLAGGSDTQYF.

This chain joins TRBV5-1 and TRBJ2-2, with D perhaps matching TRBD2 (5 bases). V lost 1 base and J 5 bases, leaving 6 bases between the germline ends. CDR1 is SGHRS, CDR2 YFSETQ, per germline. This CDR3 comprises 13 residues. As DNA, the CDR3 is TGCGCCAGCAGCTTGAGGACTACCGGGGAGCTGTTTTTT. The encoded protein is CASSLRTTGELFF.

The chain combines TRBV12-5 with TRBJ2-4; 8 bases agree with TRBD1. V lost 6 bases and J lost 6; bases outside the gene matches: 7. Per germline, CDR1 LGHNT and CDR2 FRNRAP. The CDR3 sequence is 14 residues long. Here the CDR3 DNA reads TGTGCTAGTGGGCCGGGACAGGCAGGAAACATTCAGTACTTC. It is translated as CASGPGQAGNIQYF.

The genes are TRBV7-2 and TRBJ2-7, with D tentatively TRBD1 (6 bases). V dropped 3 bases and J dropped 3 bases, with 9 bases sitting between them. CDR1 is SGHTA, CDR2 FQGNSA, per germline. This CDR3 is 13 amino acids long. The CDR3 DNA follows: TGTGCCAGCAGCTTGGACAGATTCTACGAGCAGTACTTC. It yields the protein CASSLDRFYEQYF.

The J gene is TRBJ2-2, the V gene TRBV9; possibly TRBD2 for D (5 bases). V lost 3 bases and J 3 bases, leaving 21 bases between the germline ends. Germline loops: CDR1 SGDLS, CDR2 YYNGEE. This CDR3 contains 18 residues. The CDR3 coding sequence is TGTGCCAGCAGCGCCCGAGGGAACGTTGGGGAAGACACCGGGGAGCTGTTTTTT. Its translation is CASSARGNVGEDTGELFF.

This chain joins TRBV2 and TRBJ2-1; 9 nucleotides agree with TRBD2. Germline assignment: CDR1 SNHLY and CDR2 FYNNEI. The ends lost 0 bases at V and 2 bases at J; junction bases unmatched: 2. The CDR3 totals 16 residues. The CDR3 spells CASSEALAGTYNEQFF. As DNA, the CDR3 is TGTGCCAGCAGTGAAGCGCTAGCGGGGACCTACAATGAGCAGTTCTTC.

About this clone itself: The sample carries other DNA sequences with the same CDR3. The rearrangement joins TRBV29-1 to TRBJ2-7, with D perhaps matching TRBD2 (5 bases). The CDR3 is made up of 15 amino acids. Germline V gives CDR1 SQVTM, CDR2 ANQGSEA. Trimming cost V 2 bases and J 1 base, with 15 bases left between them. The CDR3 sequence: CSVELRTGSSYEQYF. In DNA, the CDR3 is TGCAGCGTTGAACTTCGGACGGGGTCTTCCTACGAGCAGTACTTC.

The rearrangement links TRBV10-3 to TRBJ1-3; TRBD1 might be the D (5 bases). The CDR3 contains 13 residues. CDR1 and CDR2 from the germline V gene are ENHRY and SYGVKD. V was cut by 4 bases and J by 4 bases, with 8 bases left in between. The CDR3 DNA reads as TGTGCCATCAGTGCGGGGGAAGGAAACACCATATATTTT. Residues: CAISAGEGNTIYF.

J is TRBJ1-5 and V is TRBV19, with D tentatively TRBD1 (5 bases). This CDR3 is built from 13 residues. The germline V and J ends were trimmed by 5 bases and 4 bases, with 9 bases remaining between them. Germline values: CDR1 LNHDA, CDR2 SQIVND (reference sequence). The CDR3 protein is CASSPRVNQPQHF. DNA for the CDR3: TGTGCCAGTAGTCCCAGGGTTAATCAGCCCCAGCATTTT.

The CDR3 loop reads CASSKLAANTGELFF. Here the CDR3 DNA reads TGTGCCAGCAGCAAACTAGCGGCGAACACCGGGGAGCTGTTTTTT. The V gene is TRBV2, the J gene TRBJ2-2, with 8 bases identical to TRBD2. Trimming removed 6 bases from V and 0 bases from J; junction bases left unmatched: 3. Germline-derived CDR1 and CDR2 are SNHLY and FYNNEI. This CDR3 contains 15 residues.